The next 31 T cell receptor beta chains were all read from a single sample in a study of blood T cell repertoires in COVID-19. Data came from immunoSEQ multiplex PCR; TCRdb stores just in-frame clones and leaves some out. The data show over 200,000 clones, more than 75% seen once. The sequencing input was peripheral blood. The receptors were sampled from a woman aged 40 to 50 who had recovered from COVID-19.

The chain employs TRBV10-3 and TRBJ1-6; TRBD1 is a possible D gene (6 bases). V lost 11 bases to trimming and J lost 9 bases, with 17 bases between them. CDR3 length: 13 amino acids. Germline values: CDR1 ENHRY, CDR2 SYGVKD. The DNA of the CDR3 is TGTGCCTCTCGACAGGCCCCACTTTCACCCCTCCACTTT. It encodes CASRQAPLSPLHF.

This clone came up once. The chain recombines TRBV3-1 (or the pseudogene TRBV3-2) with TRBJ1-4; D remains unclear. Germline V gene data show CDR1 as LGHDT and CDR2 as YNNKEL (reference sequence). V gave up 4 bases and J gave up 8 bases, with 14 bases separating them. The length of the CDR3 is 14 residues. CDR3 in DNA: TGTGCCAGCAGCCGGCGGGTCACCCAAGAAAAACTGTTTTTT. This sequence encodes CASSRRVTQEKLFF.

The CDR3 bases are TGTGCCTGGAGCCTAGGCCGGAGGACCGGGGAGCTGTTTTTT. Translated, it gives CAWSLGRRTGELFF. The chain links TRBV30 to TRBJ2-2; D may be TRBD2 (5 bases). The CDR3 is 14 residues long. The ends were cut back, 3 bases at V and 5 bases at J, with 13 bases in the middle. Germline V gene lookup returns CDR1 GTSNPN and CDR2 SVGIG (reference sequence).

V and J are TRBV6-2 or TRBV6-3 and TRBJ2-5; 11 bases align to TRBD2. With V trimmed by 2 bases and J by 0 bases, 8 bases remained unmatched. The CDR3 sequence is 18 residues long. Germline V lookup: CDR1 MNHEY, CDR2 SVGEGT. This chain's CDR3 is CASSYGASGRPNQETQYF. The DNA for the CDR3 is TGTGCCAGCAGTTACGGGGCTAGCGGGAGGCCAAACCAAGAGACCCAGTACTTC.

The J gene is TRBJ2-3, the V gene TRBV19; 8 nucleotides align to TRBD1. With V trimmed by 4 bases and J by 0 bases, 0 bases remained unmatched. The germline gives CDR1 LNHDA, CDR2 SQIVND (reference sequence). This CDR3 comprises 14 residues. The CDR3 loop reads CASSRTGSTDTQYF. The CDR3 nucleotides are TGTGCCAGTAGTAGGACAGGGAGCACAGATACGCAGTATTTT.

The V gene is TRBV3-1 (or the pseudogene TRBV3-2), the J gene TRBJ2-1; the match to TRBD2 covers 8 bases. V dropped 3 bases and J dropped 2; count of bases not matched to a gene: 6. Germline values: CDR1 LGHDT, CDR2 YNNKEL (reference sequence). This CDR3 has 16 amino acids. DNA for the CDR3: TGTGCCAGCAGCCATATAGCGGGACCGGCCTACAATGAGCAGTTCTTC. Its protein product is CASSHIAGPAYNEQFF.

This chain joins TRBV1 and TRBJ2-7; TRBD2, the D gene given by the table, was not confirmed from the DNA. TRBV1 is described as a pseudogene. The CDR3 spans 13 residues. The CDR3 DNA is TGCACCAGCCCTCCGGGACTAGCGGACGAGCAGTACGTC. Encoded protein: CTSPPGLADEQYV.

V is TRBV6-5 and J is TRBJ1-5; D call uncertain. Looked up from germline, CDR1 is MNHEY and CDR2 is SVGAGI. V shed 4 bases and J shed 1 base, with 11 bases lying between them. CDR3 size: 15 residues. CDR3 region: CASSLGLESNQPQHF. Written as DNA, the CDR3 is TGTGCCAGCAGTTTAGGTCTGGAGAGCAATCAGCCCCAGCATTTT.

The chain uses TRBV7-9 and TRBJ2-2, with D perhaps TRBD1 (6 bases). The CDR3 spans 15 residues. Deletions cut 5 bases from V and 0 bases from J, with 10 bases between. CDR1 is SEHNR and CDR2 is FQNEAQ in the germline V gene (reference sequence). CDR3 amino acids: CASSHGQSNTGELFF. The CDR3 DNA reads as TGTGCCAGCAGCCACGGACAGTCGAACACCGGGGAGCTGTTTTTT.

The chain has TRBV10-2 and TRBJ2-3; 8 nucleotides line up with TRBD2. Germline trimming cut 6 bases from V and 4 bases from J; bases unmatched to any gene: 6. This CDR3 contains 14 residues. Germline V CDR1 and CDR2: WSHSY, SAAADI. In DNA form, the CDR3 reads TGCGCCAGCAGCAGTGCGGGAGGTCCAGATACGCAGTATTTT. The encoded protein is CASSSAGGPDTQYF.

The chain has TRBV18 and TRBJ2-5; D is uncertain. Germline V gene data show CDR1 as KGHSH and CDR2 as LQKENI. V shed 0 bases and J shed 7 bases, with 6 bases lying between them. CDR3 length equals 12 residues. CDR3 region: CASSPPIGTQYF. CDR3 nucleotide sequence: TGTGCCAGCTCACCACCCATCGGGACCCAGTACTTC.

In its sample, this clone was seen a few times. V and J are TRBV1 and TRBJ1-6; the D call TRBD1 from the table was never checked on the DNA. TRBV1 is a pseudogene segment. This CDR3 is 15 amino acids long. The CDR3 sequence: CTSSPPPGHNSPLHF. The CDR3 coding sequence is TGCACCAGCAGCCCACCCCCAGGGCATAATTCACCCCTCCACTTT.

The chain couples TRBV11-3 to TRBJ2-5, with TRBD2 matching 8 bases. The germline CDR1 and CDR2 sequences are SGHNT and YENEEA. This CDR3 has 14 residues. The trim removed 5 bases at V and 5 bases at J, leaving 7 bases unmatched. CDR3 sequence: CASSPREGTETQYF. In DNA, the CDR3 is TGTGCCAGCAGCCCCCGGGAGGGCACCGAGACCCAGTACTTC.

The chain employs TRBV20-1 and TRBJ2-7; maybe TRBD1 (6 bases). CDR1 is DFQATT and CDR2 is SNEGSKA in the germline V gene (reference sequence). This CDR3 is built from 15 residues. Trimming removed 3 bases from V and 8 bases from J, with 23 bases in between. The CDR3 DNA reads TGCAGTGCTAGTTCCCTCCAAACAGGGAACCCGAAGCAGTACTTC. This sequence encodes CSASSLQTGNPKQYF.

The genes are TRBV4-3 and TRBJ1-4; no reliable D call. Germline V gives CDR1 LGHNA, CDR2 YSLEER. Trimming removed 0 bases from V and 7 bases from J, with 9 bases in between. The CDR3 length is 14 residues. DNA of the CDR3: TGCGCCAGCAGCCAAGAGGCCGGGATTGAAAAACTGTTTTTT. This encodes CASSQEAGIEKLFF.

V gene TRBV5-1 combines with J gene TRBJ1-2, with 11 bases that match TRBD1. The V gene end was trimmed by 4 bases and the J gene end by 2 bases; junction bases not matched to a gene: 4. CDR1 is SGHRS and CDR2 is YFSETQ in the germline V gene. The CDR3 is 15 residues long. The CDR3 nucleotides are TGCGCCAGCAGCACCGGACAGGGGGCGAACTATGGCTACACCTTC. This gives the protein CASSTGQGANYGYTF.

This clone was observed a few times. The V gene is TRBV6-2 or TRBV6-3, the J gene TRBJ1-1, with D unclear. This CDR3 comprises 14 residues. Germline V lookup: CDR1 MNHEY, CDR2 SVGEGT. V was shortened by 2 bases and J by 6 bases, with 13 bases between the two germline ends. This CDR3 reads CASSYVRSKPEAFF. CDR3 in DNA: TGTGCCAGCAGTTACGTCCGATCTAAGCCTGAAGCTTTCTTT.

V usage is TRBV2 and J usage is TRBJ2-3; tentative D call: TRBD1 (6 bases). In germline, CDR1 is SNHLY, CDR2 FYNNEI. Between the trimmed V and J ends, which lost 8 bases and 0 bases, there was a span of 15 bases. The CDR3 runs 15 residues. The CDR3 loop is CASHRTASSTDTQYF. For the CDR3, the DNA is TGTGCCAGCCACCGGACAGCTTCTAGCACAGATACGCAGTATTTT. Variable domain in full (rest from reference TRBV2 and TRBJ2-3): EPEVTQTPSHQVTQMGQEVILRCVPISNHLYFYWYRQILGQKVEFLVSFYNNEISEKSEIFDDQFSVERPDGSNFTLKIRSTKLEDSAMYFCASHRTASSTDTQYFGPGTRLTVL.

The CDR3 here is CASSLAGQNYGYTF. CDR3 coding DNA: TGTGCCAGCAGCTTGGCGGGACAGAACTATGGCTACACCTTC. The chain links TRBV5-4 to TRBJ1-2, with 7 bases matching TRBD1. Per germline, CDR1 SGHNT and CDR2 YYREEE (reference sequence). The CDR3 extends over 14 amino acids. Unmatched junction bases numbered 1, after V lost 0 bases and J lost 2 bases.

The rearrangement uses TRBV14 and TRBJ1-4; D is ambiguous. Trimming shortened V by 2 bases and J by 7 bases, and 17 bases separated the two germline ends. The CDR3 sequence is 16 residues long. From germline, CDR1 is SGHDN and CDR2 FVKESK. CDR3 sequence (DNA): TGTGCCAGCAGCCAATTGGGAAGCAGAGCGGGTGAAAAACTGTTTTTT. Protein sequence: CASSQLGSRAGEKLFF. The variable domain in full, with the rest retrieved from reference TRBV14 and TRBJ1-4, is EAGVTQFPSHSVIEKGQTVTLRCDPISGHDNLYWYRRVMGKEIKFLLHFVKESKQDESGMPNNRFLAERTGGTYSTLKVQPAELEDSGVYFCASSQLGSRAGEKLFFGSGTQLSVL.

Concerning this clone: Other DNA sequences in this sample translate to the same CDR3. The CDR3 loop is CAWSRGNQPQHF. Written as DNA, the CDR3 is TGTGCCTGGAGCAGGGGAAATCAGCCCCAGCATTTT. The V and J genes are TRBV30 and TRBJ1-5, with D perhaps TRBD1 (6 bases). This CDR3 comprises 12 residues. The V end was cut by 3 bases, the J end by 4 bases, with 7 bases between. Germline values: CDR1 GTSNPN, CDR2 SVGIG (reference sequence).

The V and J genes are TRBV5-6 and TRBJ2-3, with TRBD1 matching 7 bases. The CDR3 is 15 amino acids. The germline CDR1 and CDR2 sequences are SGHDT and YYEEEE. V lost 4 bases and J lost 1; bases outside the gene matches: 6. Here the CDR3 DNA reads TGTGCCAGCAGCCCACAGGGGTTGGGCACAGATACGCAGTATTTT. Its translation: CASSPQGLGTDTQYF.

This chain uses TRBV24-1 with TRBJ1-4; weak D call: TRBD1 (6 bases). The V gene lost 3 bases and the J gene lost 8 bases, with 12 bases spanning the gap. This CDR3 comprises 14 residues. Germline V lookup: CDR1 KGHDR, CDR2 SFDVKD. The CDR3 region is CATSDQRGSEKLFF. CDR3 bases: TGTGCCACCAGTGATCAAAGGGGGAGCGAAAAACTGTTTTTT.

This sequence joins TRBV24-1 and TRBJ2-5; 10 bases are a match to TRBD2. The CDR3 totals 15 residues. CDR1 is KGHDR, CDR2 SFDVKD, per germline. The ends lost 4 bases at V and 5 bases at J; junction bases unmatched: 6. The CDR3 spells CATSEPASGSETQYF. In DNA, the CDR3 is TGTGCCACCAGTGAACCCGCTAGCGGGAGTGAGACCCAGTACTTC.

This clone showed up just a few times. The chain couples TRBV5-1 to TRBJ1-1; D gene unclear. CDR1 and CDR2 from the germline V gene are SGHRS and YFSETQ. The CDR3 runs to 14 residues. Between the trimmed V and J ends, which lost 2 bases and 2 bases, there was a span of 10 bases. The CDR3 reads CASSFQTDNTEAFF. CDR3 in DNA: TGCGCCAGCAGCTTCCAGACTGACAACACTGAAGCTTTCTTT.

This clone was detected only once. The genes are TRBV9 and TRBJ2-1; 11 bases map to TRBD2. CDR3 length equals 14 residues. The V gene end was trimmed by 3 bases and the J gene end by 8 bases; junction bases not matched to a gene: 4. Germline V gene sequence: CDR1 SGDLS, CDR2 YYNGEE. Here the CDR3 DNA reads TGTGCCAGCAGCGATAGCGGGAGGGCCGATGAGCAGTTCTTC. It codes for CASSDSGRADEQFF.

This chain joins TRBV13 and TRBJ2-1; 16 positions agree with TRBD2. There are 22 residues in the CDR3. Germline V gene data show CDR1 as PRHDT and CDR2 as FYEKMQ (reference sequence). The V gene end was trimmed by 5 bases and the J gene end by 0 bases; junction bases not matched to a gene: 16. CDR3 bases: TGTGCCAGCAGCGACACCCTCCTGGGACTAGCGGGAGGGCGAAGCTCCTACAATGAGCAGTTCTTC. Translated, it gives CASSDTLLGLAGGRSSYNEQFF.

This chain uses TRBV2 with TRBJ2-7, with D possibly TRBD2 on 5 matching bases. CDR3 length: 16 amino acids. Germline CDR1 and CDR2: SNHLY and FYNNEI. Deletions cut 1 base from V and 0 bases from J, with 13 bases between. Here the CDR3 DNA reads TGTGCCAGCAGTGAAGGGGGAGCCCACAGCTCCTACGAGCAGTACGTC. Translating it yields CASSEGGAHSSYEQYV.

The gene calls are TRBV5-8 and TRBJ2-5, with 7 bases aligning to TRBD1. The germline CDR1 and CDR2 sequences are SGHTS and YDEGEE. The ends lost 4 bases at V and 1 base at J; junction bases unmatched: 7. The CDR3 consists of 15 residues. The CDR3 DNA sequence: TGTGCCAGCAGCCCCACAGGGGTAGCCCAAGAGACCCAGTACTTC. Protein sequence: CASSPTGVAQETQYF.

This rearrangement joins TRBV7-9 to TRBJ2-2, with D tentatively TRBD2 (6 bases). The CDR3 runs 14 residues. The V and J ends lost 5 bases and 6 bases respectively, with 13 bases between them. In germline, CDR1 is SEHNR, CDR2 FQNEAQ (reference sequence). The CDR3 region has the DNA TGTGCCAGCAGCGGGGTCGGGGAGGCCGGGGAGCTGTTTTTT. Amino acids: CASSGVGEAGELFF.

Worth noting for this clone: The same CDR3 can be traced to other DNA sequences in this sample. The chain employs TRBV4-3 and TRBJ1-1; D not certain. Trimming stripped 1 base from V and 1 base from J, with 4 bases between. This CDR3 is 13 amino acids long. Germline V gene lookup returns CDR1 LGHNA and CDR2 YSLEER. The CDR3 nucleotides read TGCGCCAGCAGCCAAGCCGGGAACACTGAAGCTTTCTTT. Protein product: CASSQAGNTEAFF.